This TCR beta chain was sequenced during a study of blood T cell repertoires in COVID-19. For the study at large: The samples span acute and convalescent COVID-19 from the United States, Italy and Spain. T cells, B-cell-depleted T cells, or PBMCs provided the cDNA or gDNA that served as material.

Note on this clone: The same CDR3 also results from other DNA sequences found in this sample.

Under the authors' procedure: Quantification of nucleated cells was approximated via reference gene primer amplification. Data came from immunoSEQ multiplex PCR; TCRdb stores just in-frame clones and leaves some out. Clonal size and the V and J genes are those of that table, whereas D and trimming came from the DNA. The table has almost 400,000 clones, 80% to 90% seen once; the top ten hold 2.3%. Patients at the Seattle site were enrolled during active infection and followed longitudinally. With 4 bases removed from V and 4 bases from J, the gap between germline ends came to 11 bases. The CDR3 has 13 residues. CDR1 and CDR2 from the germline V gene are SGHTA and FQGNSA.

The specimen was peripheral blood. This TCR derives from a woman aged 55-69 years with COVID-19, enrolled during active disease. V and J are TRBV7-2 and TRBJ2-7; possibly TRBD1 for D (6 bases). CDR3 loop: CASSSDRLYEQYF. The CDR3 nucleotides read TGTGCCAGCAGCTCCGACAGGCTGTACGAGCAGTACTTC.